This T cell receptor beta chain was captured by sequencing in a study of cytomegalovirus exposure and HLA in healthy donors. This clone was found once. Both 60 Vbeta primers and 13 Jbeta primers went into the PCR. Measured with immunoSEQ multiplex PCR; TCRdb has only the in-frame clones, and not every one. Of 150,000 to 200,000 clones listed, 77% are singletons. Specimen: PBMCs. The TCR originated in a woman aged 60-75 years in good health and CMV-seropositive.

CDR3: CASSSRGGNDNEQFF. The CDR3 DNA is TGCGCCAGCAGCTCCCGGGGGGGGAATGACAATGAGCAGTTCTTC. This chain links TRBV5-1 with TRBJ2-1; TRBD2 matches 8 bases. With 3 bases clipped from V and 5 bases from J, the junction kept 7 bases outside the gene matches. Looked up from germline, CDR1 is SGHRS and CDR2 is YFSETQ. The CDR3 spans 15 residues.